The sequence of this T cell receptor beta chain was determined in a study of shared clonotypes between healthy human individuals. TCRdb's copy holds only in-frame clones and misses some; the assay was immunoSEQ multiplex PCR. This table has 2 million to 2.5 million clones, 85% to 95% appearing once. The V and J ends lost 5 bases and 6 bases respectively, with 14 bases between them. CDR3 size: 13 residues. Per the germline V gene, CDR1 is LNHDA and CDR2 is SQIVND (reference sequence). This receptor was identified in a man aged 18 to 29 in good health. Some clones in this sample may be carry-over from other donors' samples. This chain uses TRBV19 with TRBJ2-7; D unresolved. Sequenced: naive CD4+ T cells from PBMCs. Stated subset: CD45RA+ positively selected. The CDR3 DNA reads as TGTGCCAGTAGTCCCCATACTGTGGGCGAGCAGTACTTC. Translation: CASSPHTVGEQYF. Drawing the rest from reference TRBV19 and TRBJ2-7, the complete variable domain is DGGITQSPKYLFRKEGQNVTLSCEQNLNHDAMYWYRQDPGQGLRLIYYSQIVNDFQKGDIAEGYSVSREKKESFPLTVTSAQKNPTAFYLCASSPHTVGEQYFGPGTRLTVT.